The entry that follows covers one TCR beta chain sequence. Profiling relied on immunoSEQ multiplex PCR, and the TCRdb table lists in-frame clones only, not all of them. The sample records hundreds of thousands of clones, roughly nine tenths being singletons. This specimen comes from a study of blood T cell repertoires in COVID-19. V dropped 0 bases and J dropped 8; count of bases not matched to a gene: 5. The CDR3 consists of 15 residues. The germline V gene encodes CDR1 SGHRS and CDR2 YFSETQ. The rearrangement links TRBV5-1 to TRBJ1-2; 12 bases line up with TRBD1. The source material was peripheral blood. The clonotype comes from a woman in her fifties or sixties with COVID-19, enrolled during active disease. CDR3 DNA: TGCGCCAGCAGCTTGGGGGACAGGGGGCGGAAGGGCTACACCTTC. Translating it yields CASSLGDRGRKGYTF.